These T cell receptor beta chains were read from a single sample in a study of radiotherapy plus CTLA-4 blockade in lung cancer. TCRdb keeps only in-frame clones here, not all; method: immunoSEQ multiplex PCR. The sample comprises 60,000 or so clones, around four fifths of which are singletons, and less than 4% rests with the top ten. Specimen: peripheral blood, collected from a patient treated with radiotherapy plus ipilimumab. These receptors all stem from a human donor with non-small cell lung cancer who had a partial response to radiotherapy plus ipilimumab. The CDR3 runs from the conserved cysteine through the conserved F or W. A D gene is named only where the DNA matches it firmly. Rows give clone size only sometimes, using once, few, many, or a class for an expanded clone.

clone size: NA; D gene: TRBD1; J gene: TRBJ1-5; V gene: TRBV18; CDR3 DNA: TGTGCCAGCTCCCCTGCAGGGGGTAATCAGCCCCAGCATTTT; CDR3 protein: CASSPAGGNQPQHF
clone size: NA; D gene: NA; J gene: TRBJ1-4; V gene: TRBV7-2; CDR3 DNA: TGTGCCAGCAACGGGGATCCTAATGAAAAACTGTTTTTT; CDR3 protein: CASNGDPNEKLFF
clone size: NA; D gene: TRBD1; J gene: TRBJ1-3; V gene: TRBV4-2; CDR3 DNA: TGTGCCAGCAGCTTGACCGGACAGGGATACACCATATATTTT; CDR3 protein: CASSLTGQGYTIYF
clone size: many; D gene: TRBD2; J gene: TRBJ2-7; V gene: TRBV5-1; CDR3 DNA: TGCGCCAGCAGCTTGGAGGCTAGCGGGGGTTACGAGCAGTACTTC; CDR3 protein: CASSLEASGGYEQYF
clone size: NA; D gene: TRBD1; J gene: TRBJ1-2; V gene: TRBV28; CDR3 DNA: TGTGCCAGCAGTTACCCAGGGGGCGACTATGGCTACACCTTC; CDR3 protein: CASSYPGGDYGYTF
clone size: once; D gene: TRBD1; J gene: TRBJ1-3; V gene: TRBV5-1; CDR3 DNA: TGCGCCAGCAGCCGAGACAGGGCCCACTCTGGAAACACCATATATTTT; CDR3 protein: CASSRDRAHSGNTIYF
clone size: NA; D gene: NA; J gene: TRBJ2-3; V gene: TRBV19; CDR3 DNA: TGTGCCAGTAGTATAGCGGAGGTGAAAGGAGATACGCAGTATTTT; CDR3 protein: CASSIAEVKGDTQYF
clone size: NA; D gene: NA; J gene: TRBJ2-2; V gene: TRBV4-2; CDR3 DNA: TGTGCCAGCAGCCAACCGACCGGGGAGCTGTTTTTT; CDR3 protein: CASSQPTGELFF
clone size: once; D gene: NA; J gene: TRBJ1-2; V gene: TRBV6-6; CDR3 DNA: TGTGCCAGCAGTTACATCGGGGGGAAAGGCCGTGGCTACACCTTC; CDR3 protein: CASSYIGGKGRGYTF
clone size: NA; D gene: TRBD2; J gene: TRBJ2-7; V gene: TRBV7-9; CDR3 DNA: TGTGCCAGCAGCTCGGGGACTAGCGGGACCGCCTACGAGCAGTACTTC; CDR3 protein: CASSSGTSGTAYEQYF
clone size: NA; D gene: TRBD2; J gene: TRBJ2-2; V gene: TRBV9; CDR3 DNA: TGTGCCAGCAGCGTACCCCAGCGGGGCGGCACCGGGGAGCTGTTTTTT; CDR3 protein: CASSVPQRGGTGELFF
clone size: NA; D gene: NA; J gene: TRBJ1-4; V gene: TRBV2; CDR3 DNA: TGTGCCAGCAGTGAACTCAGGGTGGATGAAAAACTGTTTTTT; CDR3 protein: CASSELRVDEKLFF
clone size: NA; D gene: TRBD1; J gene: TRBJ2-7; V gene: TRBV4-1; CDR3 DNA: TGCGCCAGCAGCCAAGATTCGACAGGGTATTACGAGCAGTACTTC; CDR3 protein: CASSQDSTGYYEQYF
clone size: NA; D gene: TRBD1; J gene: TRBJ2-5; V gene: TRBV6-1; CDR3 DNA: TGTGCCAGCAGTGACCGGGACAGGGGAGAGACCCAGTACTTC; CDR3 protein: CASSDRDRGETQYF
clone size: NA; D gene: NA; J gene: TRBJ2-4; V gene: TRBV19; CDR3 DNA: TGTGCCAGTAGTGCTGGTGGGAGAATTCAGTACTTC; CDR3 protein: CASSAGGRIQYF
clone size: NA; D gene: TRBD1; J gene: TRBJ1-5; V gene: TRBV25-1; CDR3 DNA: TGTGCCAGCAGAGCCGGGACAGGGAGCAATCAGCCCCAGCATTTT; CDR3 protein: CASRAGTGSNQPQHF
clone size: NA; D gene: TRBD1; J gene: TRBJ1-5; V gene: TRBV30; CDR3 DNA: TGTGCCTGGAGTGGGGCGGCAGGGGGAAACAATCAGCCCCAGCATTTT; CDR3 protein: CAWSGAAGGNNQPQHF
clone size: NA; D gene: NA; J gene: TRBJ1-1; V gene: TRBV30; CDR3 DNA: TGTGCCTGGGACGACAGGAACACTGAAGCTTTCTTT; CDR3 protein: CAWDDRNTEAFF
clone size: NA; D gene: NA; J gene: TRBJ1-3; V gene: TRBV11-2; CDR3 DNA: TGTGCCAGCAGCAACAGGGAACTGGGTGGAAACACCATATATTTT; CDR3 protein: CASSNRELGGNTIYF
clone size: few; D gene: NA; J gene: TRBJ2-7; V gene: TRBV4-3; CDR3 DNA: TGCGCCAGCAGCCAAGAAGCCTTTATCGGGGTTTCCTACGAGCAGTACTTC; CDR3 protein: CASSQEAFIGVSYEQYF
clone size: NA; D gene: NA; J gene: TRBJ1-1; V gene: TRBV5-1; CDR3 DNA: TGCGCCAGCAGCTTGGGGACAGCCAACACTGAAGCTTTCTTT; CDR3 protein: CASSLGTANTEAFF
clone size: NA; D gene: NA; J gene: TRBJ2-3; V gene: TRBV7-9; CDR3 DNA: TGTGCCAGCAGCTTAGCGCAGGGAACAGATACGCAGTATTTT; CDR3 protein: CASSLAQGTDTQYF
clone size: NA; D gene: NA; J gene: TRBJ1-1; V gene: TRBV5-1; CDR3 DNA: TGCGCCAGCAGCTTGGTAGCCACTGAAGCTTTCTTT; CDR3 protein: CASSLVATEAFF
clone size: NA; D gene: TRBD1; J gene: TRBJ1-5; V gene: TRBV6-1; CDR3 DNA: TGTGCCAGCACCCCCGACAGGGGTGAAGGTCAGCCCCAGCATTTT; CDR3 protein: CASTPDRGEGQPQHF
clone size: NA; D gene: NA; J gene: TRBJ1-5; V gene: TRBV10-1; CDR3 DNA: TGCGCCAGCAGTGATCCCAGACAGGTTAGGAGCAATCAGCCCCAGCATTTT; CDR3 protein: CASSDPRQVRSNQPQHF
clone size: once; D gene: TRBD1; J gene: TRBJ1-2; V gene: TRBV18; CDR3 DNA: TGTGCCAGCTCACGGGACAGGGATGGTGGCTACACCTTC; CDR3 protein: CASSRDRDGGYTF
clone size: NA; D gene: TRBD1; J gene: TRBJ2-5; V gene: TRBV9; CDR3 DNA: TGTGCCAGCAGCGGACACAGGGGGCCCCAAGAGACCCAGTACTTC; CDR3 protein: CASSGHRGPQETQYF
clone size: NA; D gene: TRBD1; J gene: TRBJ2-7; V gene: TRBV6-5; CDR3 DNA: TGTGCCAGCAGTCGTAGACAGGGGGGGTACGAGCAGTACTTC; CDR3 protein: CASSRRQGGYEQYF
clone size: NA; D gene: NA; J gene: TRBJ2-2; V gene: TRBV27; CDR3 DNA: TGTGCCAGCAGTTTATCCCCTCTGTTGACCGGGGAGCTGTTTTTT; CDR3 protein: CASSLSPLLTGELFF
clone size: NA; D gene: NA; J gene: TRBJ1-1; V gene: TRBV5-1; CDR3 DNA: TGCGCCAGCAGCTGGGGGGGGCGTCGGAACACTGAAGCTTTCTTT; CDR3 protein: CASSWGGRRNTEAFF
clone size: NA; D gene: TRBD2; J gene: TRBJ2-1; V gene: TRBV19; CDR3 DNA: TGTGCCAGTAGTATACCTCCGGGGGGGAGCCACAATGAGCAGTTCTTC; CDR3 protein: CASSIPPGGSHNEQFF
clone size: NA; D gene: TRBD1; J gene: TRBJ2-7; V gene: TRBV19; CDR3 DNA: TGTGCCAGTAGTATAGAACCCGGGACAGGGAACGAGCAGTACTTC; CDR3 protein: CASSIEPGTGNEQYF
clone size: NA; D gene: NA; J gene: TRBJ1-5; V gene: TRBV27; CDR3 DNA: TGTGCCAGCAGTGATTGGGGGGGAAGCAATCAGCCCCAGCATTTT; CDR3 protein: CASSDWGGSNQPQHF
clone size: NA; D gene: NA; J gene: TRBJ2-1; V gene: TRBV7-3; CDR3 DNA: TGTGCCAGCAGGGCAGGACATCAAAATGAGCAGTTCTTC; CDR3 protein: CASRAGHQNEQFF
clone size: NA; D gene: NA; J gene: TRBJ1-1; V gene: TRBV6-5; CDR3 DNA: TGTGCCAGCATGGACAGCATGAACACTGAAGCTTTCTTT; CDR3 protein: CASMDSMNTEAFF
clone size: NA; D gene: TRBD1; J gene: TRBJ1-5; V gene: TRBV10-2; CDR3 DNA: TGCGCCAGCAGTGACCCGGGACAGGGGGACCAGCCCCAGCATTTT; CDR3 protein: CASSDPGQGDQPQHF
clone size: NA; D gene: NA; J gene: TRBJ2-3; V gene: TRBV5-1; CDR3 DNA: TGCGCCAGCAGCTTCGGAGCAGCCACAGATACGCAGTATTTT; CDR3 protein: CASSFGAATDTQYF
clone size: once; D gene: TRBD1; J gene: TRBJ2-5; V gene: TRBV18; CDR3 DNA: TGTGCCAGCTCACCCCCGGGACAGGGAAGGAGGCAAGAGACCCAGTACTTC; CDR3 protein: CASSPPGQGRRQETQYF
clone size: once; D gene: NA; J gene: TRBJ2-5; V gene: TRBV5-1; CDR3 DNA: TGCGCCAGCAGCTTGGGGCAACACCAAGAGACCCAGTACTTC; CDR3 protein: CASSLGQHQETQYF
clone size: NA; D gene: NA; J gene: TRBJ1-5; V gene: TRBV28; CDR3 DNA: TGTGCCAGCAGCTTTGGGGACTTCAATCAGCCCCAGCATTTT; CDR3 protein: CASSFGDFNQPQHF
clone size: NA; D gene: TRBD2; J gene: TRBJ2-3; V gene: TRBV27; CDR3 DNA: TGTGCCAGCAGTTTCCAGGGAGGGAGAGATACGCAGTATTTT; CDR3 protein: CASSFQGGRDTQYF
clone size: NA; D gene: TRBD2; J gene: TRBJ2-7; V gene: TRBV5-1; CDR3 DNA: TGCGCCAGCAGCACGACGGGGGGTACCTACGAGCAGTACTTC; CDR3 protein: CASSTTGGTYEQYF
clone size: NA; D gene: NA; J gene: TRBJ2-1; V gene: TRBV4-3; CDR3 DNA: TGCGCCAGCAGCCAAGGTCGAGGTAATAGGAATGAGCAGTTCTTC; CDR3 protein: CASSQGRGNRNEQFF
clone size: NA; D gene: NA; J gene: TRBJ1-1; V gene: TRBV7-2; CDR3 DNA: TGTGCCAGCAGCCTCCGACAGGCCTGGAACACTGAAGCTTTCTTT; CDR3 protein: CASSLRQAWNTEAFF
clone size: NA; D gene: TRBD1; J gene: TRBJ2-7; V gene: TRBV11-2; CDR3 DNA: TGTGCCAGCAGCTTAGCTGGGCGGCAGGGGGCCTTCGAGCAGTACTTC; CDR3 protein: CASSLAGRQGAFEQYF
clone size: NA; D gene: NA; J gene: TRBJ1-1; V gene: TRBV6-1; CDR3 DNA: TGTGCCAGCAGTCCACCCAGCGGGGCCCAAGCTTTCTTT; CDR3 protein: CASSPPSGAQAFF
clone size: NA; D gene: NA; J gene: TRBJ2-1; V gene: TRBV4-3; CDR3 DNA: TGCGCCAGCAGCCAGGCAGGGTCCTACAATGAGCAGTTCTTC; CDR3 protein: CASSQAGSYNEQFF
clone size: NA; D gene: NA; J gene: TRBJ2-5; V gene: TRBV7-2; CDR3 DNA: TGTGCCAGCAGCTTACTGGGCAGGGTAGGGCAAGAGACCCAGTACTTC; CDR3 protein: CASSLLGRVGQETQYF
clone size: NA; D gene: TRBD1; J gene: TRBJ2-7; V gene: TRBV25-1; CDR3 DNA: TGTGCCAGCAGTGAATTGGGACAGGGGTACGAGCAGTACTTC; CDR3 protein: CASSELGQGYEQYF
clone size: NA; D gene: TRBD1; J gene: TRBJ2-7; V gene: TRBV18; CDR3 DNA: TGTGCCAGCTCACCAGAGGACAGGGGATTTTACGAGCAGTACTTC; CDR3 protein: CASSPEDRGFYEQYF
clone size: NA; D gene: TRBD1; J gene: TRBJ1-2; V gene: TRBV7-9; CDR3 DNA: TGTGCCAGCAGCTCAGGGGACAGATTGAACTATGGCTACACCTTC; CDR3 protein: CASSSGDRLNYGYTF
clone size: NA; D gene: NA; J gene: TRBJ1-2; V gene: TRBV29-1; CDR3 DNA: TGCAGCGTTGAAGAGGCAGGGGCATCGGGCTACACCTTC; CDR3 protein: CSVEEAGASGYTF
clone size: few; D gene: TRBD2; J gene: TRBJ2-3; V gene: TRBV5-4; CDR3 DNA: TGTGCCAGCAGCTCCGGACTAGCGGGACTCACAGATACGCAGTATTTT; CDR3 protein: CASSSGLAGLTDTQYF